Following are 5 T cell receptor beta chains from one sample sequenced in a study of Ad26.COV2.S vaccination and SARS-CoV-2 variants. The sample's treatment: about 20 received Ad26.COV2.S at low or high dose, single or two shots; a few received placebo; per-sample allocation not given. Material that was analyzed had been drawn on day 63 after the first vaccine or placebo injection. Assay: immunoSEQ multiplex PCR; the TCRdb copy retains only in-frame clones and omits some. Found here are almost 400,000 clones, around 91% of them singletons; the top ten hold around 1.8%. The starting material was peripheral blood, obtained in a trial of Ad26.COV2.S vaccine versus placebo. All receptors derive from a person aged 18 to 65 who received the Ad26.COV2.S COVID-19 vaccine or a placebo.

V is TRBV18 and J is TRBJ2-1; possibly TRBD2 for D (5 bases). CDR3 length: 15 residues. Trimming cost V 1 base and J 3 bases, with 10 bases left between them. The germline CDR1 and CDR2 sequences are KGHSH and LQKENI. The CDR3, as DNA: TGTGCCAGCTCACCACGGGAAGGACTCTACAATGAGCAGTTCTTC. Translated, it gives CASSPREGLYNEQFF.

The rearrangement links TRBV7-9 to TRBJ2-4; D not resolved. Germline V gene data show CDR1 as SEHNR and CDR2 as FQNEAQ (reference sequence). The CDR3 has 19 amino acids. V was cut by 5 bases and J by 0 bases, with 23 bases left in between. CDR3 sequence: CASSRSVKSGFLAKNIQYF. CDR3 sequence (DNA): TGTGCCAGCAGCCGGTCAGTGAAATCTGGGTTTTTAGCCAAAAACATTCAGTACTTC.

The chain has TRBV28 and TRBJ2-7; a possible D gene is TRBD2 (6 bases). The germline CDR1 and CDR2 sequences are MDHEN and SYDVKM. V lost 6 bases, J lost 6 bases, and 15 bases lay in between. CDR3 length: 13 residues. CDR3 protein: CASSATRSSEQYF. The CDR3, as DNA: TGTGCCAGCAGCGCGACTAGATCGAGCGAGCAGTACTTC.

The CDR3 nucleotides are TGCGCCAGCAGCTTGTCGGGGACAGGAGGCGGCTACACCTTC. Its protein is CASSLSGTGGGYTF. The chain employs TRBV5-1 and TRBJ1-2, with TRBD1 matching 8 bases. From germline, CDR1 is SGHRS and CDR2 YFSETQ. This CDR3 is built from 14 residues. Trimming cost V 1 base and J 8 bases; bases outside gene matches: 7.

This chain uses TRBV27 with TRBJ1-6; no definite D call. Trimming removed 10 bases from V and 9 bases from J, with 25 bases in between. The CDR3 extends over 16 amino acids. Germline V lookup: CDR1 MNHEY, CDR2 SMNVEV (reference sequence). The CDR3 DNA is TGTGCCACCTCCCTGTCAGGCCGGGTCATGGGTTCACCCCTCCACTTT. It translates to CATSLSGRVMGSPLHF.